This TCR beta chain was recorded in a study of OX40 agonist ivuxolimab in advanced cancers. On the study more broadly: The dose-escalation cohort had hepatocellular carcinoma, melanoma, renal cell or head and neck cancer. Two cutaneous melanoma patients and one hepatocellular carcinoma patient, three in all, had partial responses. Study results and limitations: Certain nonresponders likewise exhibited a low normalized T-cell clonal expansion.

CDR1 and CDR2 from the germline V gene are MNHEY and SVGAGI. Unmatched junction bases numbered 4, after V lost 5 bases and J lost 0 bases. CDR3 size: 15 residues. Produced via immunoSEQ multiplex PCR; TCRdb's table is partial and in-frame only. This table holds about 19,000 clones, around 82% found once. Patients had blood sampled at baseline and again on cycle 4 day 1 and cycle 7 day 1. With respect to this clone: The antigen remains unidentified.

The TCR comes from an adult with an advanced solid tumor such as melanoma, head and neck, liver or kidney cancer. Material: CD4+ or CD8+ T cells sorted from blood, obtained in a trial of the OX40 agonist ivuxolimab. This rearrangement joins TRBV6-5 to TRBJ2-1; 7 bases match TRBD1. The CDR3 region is CASSLRDSSYNEQFF. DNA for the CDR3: TGTGCCAGCAGTCTCCGGGACAGCTCCTACAATGAGCAGTTCTTC.